The clone carrying this T cell receptor beta chain has a handful of counts. Its antigen is currently unknown. Runs used v3.0 of the immunoSEQ assay and were done at survey level. It was roughly 40,000-55,000 T-cell genomes per sample that sequencing targeted. The assay was immunoSEQ multiplex PCR, and TCRdb's table has in-frame clones only and misses some. This sample has approximately 34,000 clones, with over 80% found just once. At least one PBMC sample before ART and at least two after were required. Prior to DNA extraction, the samples held roughly 0.85-11 million cryopreserved PBMC. The data were taken from a study of long-term antiretroviral therapy in people with HIV. General study points: In samples taken after ART, diversity increased but remained below transplant donor control levels.

The receptor was isolated from a man between 18 and 29 years old with HIV. Source: unsorted PBMCs, taken 1 year after starting antiretroviral therapy.

The CDR3 coding sequence is TGTGCCAGCAGAGGACAGGGGGAGGGCACTGAAGCTTTCTTT. Translated, it gives CASRGQGEGTEAFF. The chain couples TRBV28 to TRBJ1-1, with 10 bases lining up with TRBD1. Germline V gene lookup returns CDR1 MDHEN and CDR2 SYDVKM. The V gene end was trimmed by 6 bases and the J gene end by 4 bases; junction bases not matched to a gene: 5. There are 14 residues in the CDR3.